Given below is one T cell receptor beta chain in context. The antigen is unknown. Sequenced by immunoSEQ multiplex PCR; TCRdb stores in-frame clones only, minus some. This table holds about 130,000 clones, around 85% found once. These data belong to a study of cytotoxic CD8 clonotypes in ibrutinib-treated CLL. Study conclusions and caveats: Clonality at baseline surpassed age-matched healthy donors and tracked circulating CD8+ T-cell counts.

The clonotype originates from a human donor with chronic lymphocytic leukemia. The material sequenced was PBMCs, taken after 24 months of ibrutinib treatment.

This CDR3 reads CASSLDPGSNYGYTF. CDR3 nucleotides: TGTGCCAGCAGCTTAGATCCCGGCAGCAACTATGGCTACACCTTC. This chain connects TRBV11-2 to TRBJ1-2; D unclear. Germline assignment: CDR1 SGHAT and CDR2 FQNNGV. V was shortened by 0 bases and J by 2 bases, with 10 bases between the two germline ends. CDR3 length: 15 residues.